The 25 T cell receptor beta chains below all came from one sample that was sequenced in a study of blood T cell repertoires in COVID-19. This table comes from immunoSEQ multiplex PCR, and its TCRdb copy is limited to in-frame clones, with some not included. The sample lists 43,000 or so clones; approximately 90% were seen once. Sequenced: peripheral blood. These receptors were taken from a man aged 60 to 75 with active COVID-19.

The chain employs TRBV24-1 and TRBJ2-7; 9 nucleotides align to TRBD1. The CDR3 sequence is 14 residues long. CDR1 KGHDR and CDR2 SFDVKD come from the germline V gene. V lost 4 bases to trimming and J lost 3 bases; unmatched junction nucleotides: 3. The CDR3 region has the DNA TGTGCCACCAGTGAGCGGGACAGGGACTACGAGCAGTACTTC. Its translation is CATSERDRDYEQYF.

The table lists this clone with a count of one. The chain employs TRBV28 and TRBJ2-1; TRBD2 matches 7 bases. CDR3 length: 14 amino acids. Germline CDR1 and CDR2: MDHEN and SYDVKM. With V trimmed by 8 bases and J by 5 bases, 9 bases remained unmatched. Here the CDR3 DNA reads TGTGCCAGCCTGCGCGGGAGTCAGGACAATGAGCAGTTCTTC. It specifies CASLRGSQDNEQFF. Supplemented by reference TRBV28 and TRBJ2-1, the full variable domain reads DVKVTQSSRYLVKRTGEKVFLECVQDMDHENMFWYRQDPGLGLRLIYFSYDVKMKEKGDIPEGYSVSREKKERFSLILESASTNQTSMYLCASLRGSQDNEQFFGPGTRLTVL.

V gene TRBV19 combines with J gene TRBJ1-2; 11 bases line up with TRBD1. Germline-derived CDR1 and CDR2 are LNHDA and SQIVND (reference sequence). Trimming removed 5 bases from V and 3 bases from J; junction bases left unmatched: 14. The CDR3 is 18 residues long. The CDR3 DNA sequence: TGTGCCAGTAGTTCTCCCCCCGGGACAGGGGGAGTTCACTATGGCTACACCTTC. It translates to CASSSPPGTGGVHYGYTF.

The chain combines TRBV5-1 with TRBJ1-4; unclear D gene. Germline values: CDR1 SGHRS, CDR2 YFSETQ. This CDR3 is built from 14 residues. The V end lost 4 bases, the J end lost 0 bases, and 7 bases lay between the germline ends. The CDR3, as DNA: TGCGCCAGCAGCGCATCGGCAACTAATGAAAAACTGTTTTTT. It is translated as CASSASATNEKLFF.

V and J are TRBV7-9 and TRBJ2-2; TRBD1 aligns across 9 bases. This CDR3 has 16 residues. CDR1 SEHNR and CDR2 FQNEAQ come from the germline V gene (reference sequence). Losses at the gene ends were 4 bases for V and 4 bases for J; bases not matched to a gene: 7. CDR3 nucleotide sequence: TGTGCCAGCAGCTCGACTACAGGGGGCTTCACCGGGGAGCTGTTTTTT. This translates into CASSSTTGGFTGELFF.

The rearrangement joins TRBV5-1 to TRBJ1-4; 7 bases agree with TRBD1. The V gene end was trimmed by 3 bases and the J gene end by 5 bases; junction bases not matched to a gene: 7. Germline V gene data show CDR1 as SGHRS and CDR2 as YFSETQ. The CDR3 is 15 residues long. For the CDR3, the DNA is TGCGCCAGCAGCTCGACCCACAGGGGAAATGAAAAACTGTTTTTT. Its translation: CASSSTHRGNEKLFF.

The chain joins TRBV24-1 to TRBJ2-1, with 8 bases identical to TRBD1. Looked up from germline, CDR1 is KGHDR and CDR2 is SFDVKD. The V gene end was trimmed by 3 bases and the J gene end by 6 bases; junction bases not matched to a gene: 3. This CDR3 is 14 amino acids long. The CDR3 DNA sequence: TGTGCCACCAGTGATCCGGGACAGGTCAATGAGCAGTTCTTC. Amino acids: CATSDPGQVNEQFF.

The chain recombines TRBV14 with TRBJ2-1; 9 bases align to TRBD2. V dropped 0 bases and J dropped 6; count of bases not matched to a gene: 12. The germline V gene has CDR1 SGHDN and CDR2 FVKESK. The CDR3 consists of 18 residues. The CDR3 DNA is TGTGCCAGCAGCCAAGATTACTTTGCTAGCGGGAACGTCAATGAGCAGTTCTTC. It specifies CASSQDYFASGNVNEQFF.

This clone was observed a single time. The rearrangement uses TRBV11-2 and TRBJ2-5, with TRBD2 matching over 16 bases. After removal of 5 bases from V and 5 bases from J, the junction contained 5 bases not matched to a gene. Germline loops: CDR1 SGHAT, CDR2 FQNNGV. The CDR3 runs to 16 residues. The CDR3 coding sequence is TGTGCCAGCAGCCCGGGGACTAGCGGGAGGGGGGAGACCCAGTACTTC. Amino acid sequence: CASSPGTSGRGETQYF.

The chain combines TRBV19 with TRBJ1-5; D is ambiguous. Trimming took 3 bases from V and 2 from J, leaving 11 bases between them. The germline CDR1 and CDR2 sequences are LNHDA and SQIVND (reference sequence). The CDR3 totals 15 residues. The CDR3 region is CASSISRNGNQPQHF. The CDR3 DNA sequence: TGTGCCAGTAGTATCAGCAGGAATGGCAATCAGCCCCAGCATTTT.

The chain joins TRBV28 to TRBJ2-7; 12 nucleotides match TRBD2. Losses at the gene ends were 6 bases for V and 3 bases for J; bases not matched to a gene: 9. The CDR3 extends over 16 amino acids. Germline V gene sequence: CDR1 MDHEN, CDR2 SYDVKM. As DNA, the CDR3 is TGTGCCAGCAGACTCCCCGGACTAGCGGGGAGCTACGAGCAGTACTTC. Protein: CASRLPGLAGSYEQYF.

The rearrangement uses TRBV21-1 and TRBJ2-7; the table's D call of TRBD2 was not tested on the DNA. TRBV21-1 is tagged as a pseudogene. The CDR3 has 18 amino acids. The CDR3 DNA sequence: TGTGCCAGCAGGCGGGAGGGGGCGTCATCGGGGAGCTCCTACGAGCAGTACTTC. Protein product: CASRREGASSGSSYEQYF.

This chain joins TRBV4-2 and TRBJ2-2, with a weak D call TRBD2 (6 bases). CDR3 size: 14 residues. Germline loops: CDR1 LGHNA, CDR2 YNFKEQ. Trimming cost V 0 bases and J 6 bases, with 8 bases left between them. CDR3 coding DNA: TGTGCCAGCAGCCAAGAAGGGAGGCCCGGGGAGCTGTTTTTT. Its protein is CASSQEGRPGELFF.

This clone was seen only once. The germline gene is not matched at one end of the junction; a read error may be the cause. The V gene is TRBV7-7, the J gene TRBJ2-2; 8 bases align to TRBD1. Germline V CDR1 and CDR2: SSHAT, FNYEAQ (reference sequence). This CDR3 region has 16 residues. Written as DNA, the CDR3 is TGTGCTAGCAGCCCCATTGGACAGGGACCCACCGGGGAGCTGTTTTTT. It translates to CASSPIGQGPTGELFF.

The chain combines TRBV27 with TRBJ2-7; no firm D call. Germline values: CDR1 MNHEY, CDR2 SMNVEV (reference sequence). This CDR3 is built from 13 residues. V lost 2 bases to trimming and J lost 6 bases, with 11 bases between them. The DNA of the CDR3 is TGTGCCAGCAGTTTAAGTGGGCCCTCCGAGCAGTACTTC. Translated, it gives CASSLSGPSEQYF.

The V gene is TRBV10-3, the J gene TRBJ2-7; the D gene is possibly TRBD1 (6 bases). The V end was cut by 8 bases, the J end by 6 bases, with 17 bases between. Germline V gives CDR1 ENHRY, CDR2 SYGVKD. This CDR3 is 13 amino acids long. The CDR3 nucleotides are TGTGCCATCGGAGACAGGTCCAGTGGCGAGCAGTACTTC. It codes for CAIGDRSSGEQYF.

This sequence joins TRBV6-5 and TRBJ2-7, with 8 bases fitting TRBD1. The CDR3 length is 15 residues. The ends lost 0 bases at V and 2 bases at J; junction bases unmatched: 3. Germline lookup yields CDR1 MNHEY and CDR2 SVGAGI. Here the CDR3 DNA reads TGTGCCAGCAGTTACTCGAGACAGGGGACCTACGAGCAGTACTTC. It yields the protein CASSYSRQGTYEQYF.

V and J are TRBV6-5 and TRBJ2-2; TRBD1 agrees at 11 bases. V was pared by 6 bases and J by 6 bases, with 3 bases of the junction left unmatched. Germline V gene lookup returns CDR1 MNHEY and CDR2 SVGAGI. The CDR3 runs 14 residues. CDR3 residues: CASRKGQGAGELFF. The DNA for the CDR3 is TGTGCCAGCAGGAAGGGACAGGGGGCCGGGGAGCTGTTTTTT.

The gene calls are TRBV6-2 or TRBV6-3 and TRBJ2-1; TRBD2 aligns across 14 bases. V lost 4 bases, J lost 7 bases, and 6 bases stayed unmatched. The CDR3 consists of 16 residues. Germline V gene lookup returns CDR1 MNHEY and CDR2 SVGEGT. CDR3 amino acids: CASSSSGLAGVNEQFF. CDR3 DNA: TGTGCCAGCAGTTCCTCGGGACTAGCGGGAGTTAATGAGCAGTTCTTC.

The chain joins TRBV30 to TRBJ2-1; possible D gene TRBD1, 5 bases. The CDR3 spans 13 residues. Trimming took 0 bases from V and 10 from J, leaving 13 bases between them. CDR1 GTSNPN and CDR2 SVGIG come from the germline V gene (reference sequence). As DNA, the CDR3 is TGTGCCTGGAGTGTAAGGCAGGGTGCGGAGCAGTTCTTC. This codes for CAWSVRQGAEQFF.

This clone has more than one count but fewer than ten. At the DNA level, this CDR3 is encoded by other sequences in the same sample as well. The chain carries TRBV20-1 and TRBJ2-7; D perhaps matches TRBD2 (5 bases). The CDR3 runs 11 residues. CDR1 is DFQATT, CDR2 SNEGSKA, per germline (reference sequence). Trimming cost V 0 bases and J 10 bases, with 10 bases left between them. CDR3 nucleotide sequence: TGCAGTGCTAGAGATGGACGGGGACAGTACTTC. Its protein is CSARDGRGQYF.

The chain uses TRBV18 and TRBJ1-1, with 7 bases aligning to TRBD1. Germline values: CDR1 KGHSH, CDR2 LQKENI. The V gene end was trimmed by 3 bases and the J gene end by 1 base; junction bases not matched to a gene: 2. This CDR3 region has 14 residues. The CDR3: CASSPGQSNTEAFF. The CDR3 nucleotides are TGTGCCAGCTCACCGGGACAGTCGAACACTGAAGCTTTCTTT. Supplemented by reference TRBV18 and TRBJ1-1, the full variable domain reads NAGVMQNPRHLVRRRGQEARLRCSPMKGHSHVYWYRQLPEEGLKFMVYLQKENIIDESGMPKERFSAEFPKEGPSILRIQQVVRGDSAAYFCASSPGQSNTEAFFGQGTRLTVV.

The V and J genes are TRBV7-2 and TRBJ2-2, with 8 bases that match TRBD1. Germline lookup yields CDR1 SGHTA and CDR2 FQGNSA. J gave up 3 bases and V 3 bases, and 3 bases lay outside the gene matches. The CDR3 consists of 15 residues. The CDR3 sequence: CASSFGTGHTGELFF. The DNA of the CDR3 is TGTGCCAGCAGCTTCGGGACAGGTCACACCGGGGAGCTGTTTTTT.

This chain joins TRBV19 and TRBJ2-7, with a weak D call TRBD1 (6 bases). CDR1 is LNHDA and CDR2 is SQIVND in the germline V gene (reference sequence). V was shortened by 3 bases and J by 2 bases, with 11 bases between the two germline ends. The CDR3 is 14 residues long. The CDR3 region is CASSMAGVTYEQYF. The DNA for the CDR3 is TGTGCCAGTAGTATGGCAGGGGTTACCTACGAGCAGTACTTC.

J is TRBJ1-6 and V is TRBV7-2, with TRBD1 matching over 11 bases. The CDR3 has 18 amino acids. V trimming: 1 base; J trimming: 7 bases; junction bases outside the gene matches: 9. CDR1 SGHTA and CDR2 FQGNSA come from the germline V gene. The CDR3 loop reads CASSLVLGQGGINSPLHF. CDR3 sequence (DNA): TGTGCCAGCAGCTTAGTGCTGGGACAGGGGGGCATAAATTCACCCCTCCACTTT.